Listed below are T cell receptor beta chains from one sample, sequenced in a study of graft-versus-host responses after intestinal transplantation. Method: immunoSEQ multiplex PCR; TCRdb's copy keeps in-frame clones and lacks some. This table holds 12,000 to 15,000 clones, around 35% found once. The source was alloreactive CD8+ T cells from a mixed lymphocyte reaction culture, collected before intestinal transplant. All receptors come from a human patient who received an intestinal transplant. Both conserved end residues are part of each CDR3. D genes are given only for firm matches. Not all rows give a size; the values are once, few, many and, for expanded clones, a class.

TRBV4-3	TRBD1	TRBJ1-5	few	CASSQGTGFGQPQHF	TGCGCCAGCAGCCAGGGGACAGGGTTCGGTCAGCCCCAGCATTTT
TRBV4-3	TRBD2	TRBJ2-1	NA	CASSQDTAGALYNEQFF	TGCGCCAGCAGCCAAGATACAGCGGGGGCCCTCTACAATGAGCAGTTCTTC
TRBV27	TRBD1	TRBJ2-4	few	CASSLGTGGKNIQYF	TGTGCCAGCAGTTTGGGGACAGGGGGCAAAAACATTCAGTACTTC
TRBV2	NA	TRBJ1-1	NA	CASLWGGEDTEAFF	TGTGCCAGCCTCTGGGGGGGCGAGGACACTGAAGCTTTCTTT
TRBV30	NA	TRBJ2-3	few	CAWSRTGTDTQYF	TGTGCCTGGAGCCGGACAGGCACAGATACGCAGTATTTT
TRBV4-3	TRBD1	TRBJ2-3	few	CASSHLIEGAGSTDTQYF	TGCGCCAGCAGCCATTTAATCGAGGGGGCGGGTAGCACAGATACGCAGTATTTT
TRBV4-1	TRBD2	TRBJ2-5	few	CASSQASPGTTQETQYF	TGCGCCAGCAGCCAAGCATCTCCCGGGACTACCCAAGAGACCCAGTACTTC
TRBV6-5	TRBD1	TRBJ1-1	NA	CASSYGTGGGNTEAFF	TGTGCCAGCAGTTACGGGACAGGGGGTGGGAACACTGAAGCTTTCTTT
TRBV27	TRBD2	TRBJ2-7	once	CASSAGVYYEQYF	TGTGCCAGCAGCGCGGGGGTTTACTACGAGCAGTACTTC
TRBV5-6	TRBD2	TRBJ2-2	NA	CASSLARGRANTGELFF	TGTGCCAGCAGCTTGGCGAGAGGGAGGGCCAACACCGGGGAGCTGTTTTTT
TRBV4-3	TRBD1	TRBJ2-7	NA	CASSQEGAGQGYEQYF	TGCGCCAGCAGCCAAGAAGGGGCAGGACAGGGGTACGAGCAGTACTTC
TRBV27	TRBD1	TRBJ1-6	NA	CASGGQGANSPLHF	TGTGCCAGCGGTGGACAGGGAGCCAATTCACCCCTCCACTTT
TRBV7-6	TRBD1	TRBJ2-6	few	CASSPRTGVGANVLTF	TGTGCCAGCAGCCCCCGGACAGGGGTGGGGGCCAACGTCCTGACTTTC
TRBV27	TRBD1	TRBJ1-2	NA	CASSLAGGPGYTF	TGTGCCAGCAGTTTGGCAGGGGGCCCTGGCTACACCTTC
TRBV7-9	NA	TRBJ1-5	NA	CASSSPGSNQPQHF	TGTGCCAGCAGCTCCCCAGGGAGCAATCAGCCCCAGCATTTT
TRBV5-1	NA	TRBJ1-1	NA	CASSLGGDGTEAFF	TGCGCCAGCAGCTTGGGGGGCGACGGCACTGAAGCTTTCTTT
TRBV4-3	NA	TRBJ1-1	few	CASSQDSGGGNTEAFF	TGCGCCAGCAGCCAAGATAGTGGGGGCGGGAACACTGAAGCTTTCTTT
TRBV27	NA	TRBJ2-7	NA	CASSLSSGVPYYEQYF	TGTGCCAGCAGTTTATCTTCCGGGGTCCCCTACTACGAGCAGTACTTC
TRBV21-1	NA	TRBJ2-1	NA	CASSSSLVHHSDNEQFF	TGTGCCAGCAGTAGTTCGCTAGTACACCATTCCGACAATGAGCAGTTCTTC
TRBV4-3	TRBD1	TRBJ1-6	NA	CASSQATGGWSPLHF	TGCGCCAGCAGCCAAGCGACAGGGGGCTGGTCACCCCTCCACTTT
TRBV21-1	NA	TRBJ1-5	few	CASSKVPQAGADSNQPQHF	TGTGCCAGCAGCAAAGTCCCCCAGGCGGGGGCCGATAGCAATCAGCCCCAGCATTTT
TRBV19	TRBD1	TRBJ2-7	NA	CASSFAGQGAYEQYF	TGTGCCAGTAGTTTTGCGGGACAGGGGGCCTACGAGCAGTACTTC
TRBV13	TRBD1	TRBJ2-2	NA	CASSFPTGGPGELFF	TGTGCCAGCAGCTTCCCTACAGGGGGGCCCGGGGAGCTGTTTTTT
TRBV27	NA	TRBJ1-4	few	CASSSLHRGEKLFF	TGTGCCAGCAGTTCTTTGCATAGGGGCGAAAAACTGTTTTTT
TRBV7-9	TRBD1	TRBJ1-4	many	CASSLTLGQGDEKLFF	TGTGCCAGCAGCTTAACGCTGGGACAGGGAGATGAAAAACTGTTTTTT
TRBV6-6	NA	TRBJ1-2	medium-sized	CASSYLGGGYGYTF	TGTGCCAGCAGTTACCTGGGGGGTGGCTATGGCTACACCTTC
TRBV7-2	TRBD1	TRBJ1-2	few	CASSPQGANYGYTF	TGTGCCAGCAGCCCACAGGGGGCCAACTATGGCTACACCTTC
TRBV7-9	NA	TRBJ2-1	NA	CASSLATGGEQFF	TGTGCCAGCAGCCTCGCGACAGGCGGTGAGCAGTTCTTC
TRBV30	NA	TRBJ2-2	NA	CAWSPGNTGELFF	TGTGCCTGGAGTCCAGGGAACACCGGGGAGCTGTTTTTT
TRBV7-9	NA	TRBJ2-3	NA	CASSPQASDTQYF	TGTGCCAGCAGCCCACAGGCCTCGGATACGCAGTATTTT
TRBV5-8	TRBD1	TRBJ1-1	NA	CASSLGQGEAFF	TGTGCCAGCAGCTTAGGACAGGGCGAAGCTTTCTTT
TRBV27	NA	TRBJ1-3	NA	CASYSGNTIYF	TGTGCCAGCTATTCTGGAAACACCATATATTTT
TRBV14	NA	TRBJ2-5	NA	CASSPRGQPGQETQYF	TGTGCCAGCAGCCCCCGGGGTCAGCCGGGCCAAGAGACCCAGTACTTC
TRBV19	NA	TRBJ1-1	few	CASSIFGRDEAFF	TGTGCCAGTAGTATTTTTGGGAGGGATGAAGCTTTCTTT
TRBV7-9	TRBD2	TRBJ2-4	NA	CASSPPLTSRGDQYF	TGTGCCAGCAGCCCGCCCCTTACTTCGCGGGGGGACCAGTACTTC
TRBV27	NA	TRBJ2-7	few	CASSPGGSSYEQYF	TGTGCCAGCAGTCCAGGGGGGAGCTCCTACGAGCAGTACTTC
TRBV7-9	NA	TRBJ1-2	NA	CASSSSGAGPVNGYTF	TGTGCCAGCAGCTCCTCTGGGGCAGGCCCCGTTAATGGCTACACCTTC
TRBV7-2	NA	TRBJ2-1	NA	CASSSSSYNEQFF	TGTGCCAGCAGCTCCTCGAGCTACAATGAGCAGTTCTTC
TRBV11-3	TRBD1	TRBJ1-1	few	CASSSRTGGFPEAFF	TGTGCCAGCAGCTCACGGACAGGGGGTTTCCCTGAAGCTTTCTTT
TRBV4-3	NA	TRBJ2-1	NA	CASSQGSTAYNEQFF	TGCGCCAGCAGCCAGGGCTCGACAGCCTACAATGAGCAGTTCTTC
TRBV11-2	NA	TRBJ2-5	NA	CASSLYSQETQYF	TGTGCCAGCAGCTTATACAGCCAAGAGACCCAGTACTTC
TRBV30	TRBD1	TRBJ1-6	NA	CACGTVYNSPLHF	TGTGCCTGCGGGACAGTCTATAATTCACCCCTCCACTTT
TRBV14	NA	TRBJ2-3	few	CASSLGTTPDTQYF	TGTGCCAGCAGCCTCGGGACAACCCCAGATACGCAGTATTTT
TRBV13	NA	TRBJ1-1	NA	CASSSTLGTSMNTEAFF	TGTGCCAGCAGCTCAACCTTGGGGACTTCAATGAACACTGAAGCTTTCTTT
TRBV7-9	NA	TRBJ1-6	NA	CASSLGSESSYNSPLHF	TGTGCCAGCAGCTTAGGTTCGGAGAGCTCCTATAATTCACCCCTCCACTTT
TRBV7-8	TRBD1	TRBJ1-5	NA	CASSFWGQHNQPQHF	TGTGCCAGCAGCTTTTGGGGACAGCACAATCAGCCCCAGCATTTT
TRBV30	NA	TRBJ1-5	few	CAWSVQSNQPQHF	TGTGCCTGGAGTGTACAGAGCAATCAGCCCCAGCATTTT
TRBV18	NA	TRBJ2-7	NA	CASSPPVQLFSYEQYF	TGTGCCAGCTCACCACCGGTACAGCTATTCTCCTACGAGCAGTACTTC
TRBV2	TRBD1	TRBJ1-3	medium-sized	CASSLSTGAQANTIYF	TGTGCCAGCAGCCTTTCGACAGGGGCTCAGGCAAACACCATATATTTT